Given below is one T cell receptor (beta chain) in context. Its antigen is currently not known. The junction departs from germline at one end; a sequencing error may be responsible. The treatment or condition label of this sample denotes: oral pan-JAK inhibitor, 5-10 mg twice daily. Lesional scalp punch biopsies and peripheral blood were collected from alopecia areata patients. PBMCs were separated by density centrifugation and stained for CD3, CD4 and CD8, after which CD4+ and CD8+ T cells were sorted on a FACSAria. Measured from the cysteine to the phenylalanine, the CDR3 is 12 residues long. Of all the DNA, just the CDR3 is kept, 36 bases in frame from base 1. CDR1 is given as MNHNY and CDR2 as SVGAGI, both from the germline V gene (reference sequence). Libraries were constructed by the immunoSEQ multiplex PCR assay. RNA was extracted from all samples and reverse transcribed into cDNA, which served as template for TCR sequencing. First-strand cDNA was synthesized using SuperScript III with a 2:1 mix of oligo-dT and random hexamers. A synthetic immune receptor repertoire was used to measure amplification bias, and any remaining bias was corrected computationally. Per the source publication's procedure: Raw reads were preprocessed for error removal, and CDR3 was defined according to IMGT conventions as running from the conserved cysteine to phenylalanine. Clonality was computed by normalizing Shannon entropy by log2 of the number of productive unique TCRs and subtracting the result from 1. Scalp TCRbeta sequences were cross-referenced with sorted blood CD4 and CD8 repertoires so that the CD4 or CD8 identity of scalp clones could be inferred. TCRdb took this table from immuneACCESS and kept in-frame rearrangements with V and J called. Such tables lack part of the clones; where checked against another copy, unresolved V genes explain under half of the gap, and the rest is unexplained. V and J calls and clone size are given by that table; D and trimming were obtained from the DNA. Within this sample are 200,000 or so clones, with roughly 44% of them counted one time only. Of the sample, around 3% is held by the ten largest clones.

This sample was taken from a study of CD8+ T cells in alopecia areata (dated by TCRdb to 2016 to 2019). For the study in its entirety: The treated patients took part in an open-label pilot trial in which moderate-to-severe alopecia areata was treated with oral tofacitinib at 5 to 10 mg twice daily. RNA was extracted with the PAXgene miRNA kit for fixed scalp, the miRNeasy kit for PBMCs, and the RNeasy kit for mouse skin. Patients stayed on tofacitinib for 6 to 18 months and then had 6 months of follow-up off drug so that delayed response and recurrence could be assessed. Scalp tissue and sorted CD4+ and CD8+ peripheral blood T cells from patchy and totalis/universalis alopecia areata patients and from healthy controls were covered by human TCRbeta sequencing. Disease severity in treated patients was measured with the SALT score, which quantifies the percentage of affected scalp surface area. TCRbeta CDR3 regions were amplified by immunoSEQ multiplex PCR with 35 Vbeta forward and 13 Jbeta reverse primers. To study T cell clonal expansion in alopecia areata, the researchers applied high-throughput TCRbeta sequencing to both the C3H/HeJ mouse model and human patients. Tofacitinib-treated patients had biopsies at baseline and at 4 and 24 weeks of treatment, with a later scalp biopsy in several patients. Clonality in the scalp was compared among normal scalp (n=4), patchy alopecia areata scalp (n=8), and alopecia totalis/universalis scalp (n=8).

Beyond this particular receptor, the publication reports: Unlike mouse skin, where gammadelta T cells dominate, normal human skin contains resident alphabeta T cells that get sequenced too, which complicates analysis of the scalp TCR repertoire. Tofacitinib significantly lowered scalp clonality and the number of expanded CD8+ clones among the top 100 scalp clones. Because the treated cohort was small and had just a single nonresponder, larger studies are needed to establish links between baseline CD8+ expansion and response. Many expanded lesional clones were found to persist in scalp and blood during tofacitinib treatment, and relapse after treatment cessation may be partly explained by this persistence. TCR sequences shared between patients were less clear than in mice, possibly partly because of HLA diversity in the patient population. Compared with normal scalp, lesional scalp had higher clonality and more expanded CD8+ clones, particularly in alopecia totalis/universalis, a pattern that suggests antigenic drive.

The source was CD4+ T cells sorted from blood, collected around week 36, from a patient treated with tofacitinib. The rearranged chain carries TRBV6-6 and TRBJ2-7, and possibly TRBD1, on 6 matching bases. The sequence was collected from a human donor with alopecia areata. This receptor carries the CDR3 CASSYTGHPPHF. The DNA reads TGTGCCAGCAGTTACACGGGACACCCTCCACACTTC.